The present entry profiles one T cell receptor beta chain with its context. TCRdb's copy holds only in-frame clones and misses some; the assay was immunoSEQ multiplex PCR. The sample shows about 160,000 clones, around nine tenths of them seen only once. This sample is part of a study of blood T cell repertoires in COVID-19. V trimming: 6 bases; J trimming: 1 base; junction bases outside the gene matches: 9. Germline lookup yields CDR1 SGDLS and CDR2 YYNGEE. The CDR3 length is 15 residues. The sequenced sample consisted of peripheral blood. The source of this sequence is a woman aged 70 to 79 with COVID-19, enrolled during active disease. This chain links TRBV9 with TRBJ1-2; the match to TRBD1 covers 7 bases. Written as DNA, the CDR3 is TGTGCCAGCACCAGATCCGGGACAGATAACTATGGCTACACCTTC. It is translated as CASTRSGTDNYGYTF. Full variable domain (remainder filled in from reference TRBV9 and TRBJ1-2): DSGVTQTPKHLITATGQRVTLRCSPRSGDLSVYWYQQSLDQGLQFLIQYYNGEERAKGNILERFSAQQFPDLHSELNLSSLELGDSALYFCASTRSGTDNYGYTFGSGTRLTVV.